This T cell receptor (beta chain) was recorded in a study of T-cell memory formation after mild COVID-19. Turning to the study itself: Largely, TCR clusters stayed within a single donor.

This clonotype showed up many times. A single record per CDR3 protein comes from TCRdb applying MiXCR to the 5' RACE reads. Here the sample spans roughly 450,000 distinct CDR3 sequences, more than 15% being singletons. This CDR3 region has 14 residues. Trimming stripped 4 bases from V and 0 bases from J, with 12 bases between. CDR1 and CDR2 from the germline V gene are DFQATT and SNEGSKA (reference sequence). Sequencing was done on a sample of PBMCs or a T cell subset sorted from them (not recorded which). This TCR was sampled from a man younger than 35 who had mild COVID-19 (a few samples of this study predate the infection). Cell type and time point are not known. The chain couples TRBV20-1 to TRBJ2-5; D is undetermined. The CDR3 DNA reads TGCAGTGCTAACGGGCTAGAGCACCAAGAGACCCAGTACTTC. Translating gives CSANGLEHQETQYF.